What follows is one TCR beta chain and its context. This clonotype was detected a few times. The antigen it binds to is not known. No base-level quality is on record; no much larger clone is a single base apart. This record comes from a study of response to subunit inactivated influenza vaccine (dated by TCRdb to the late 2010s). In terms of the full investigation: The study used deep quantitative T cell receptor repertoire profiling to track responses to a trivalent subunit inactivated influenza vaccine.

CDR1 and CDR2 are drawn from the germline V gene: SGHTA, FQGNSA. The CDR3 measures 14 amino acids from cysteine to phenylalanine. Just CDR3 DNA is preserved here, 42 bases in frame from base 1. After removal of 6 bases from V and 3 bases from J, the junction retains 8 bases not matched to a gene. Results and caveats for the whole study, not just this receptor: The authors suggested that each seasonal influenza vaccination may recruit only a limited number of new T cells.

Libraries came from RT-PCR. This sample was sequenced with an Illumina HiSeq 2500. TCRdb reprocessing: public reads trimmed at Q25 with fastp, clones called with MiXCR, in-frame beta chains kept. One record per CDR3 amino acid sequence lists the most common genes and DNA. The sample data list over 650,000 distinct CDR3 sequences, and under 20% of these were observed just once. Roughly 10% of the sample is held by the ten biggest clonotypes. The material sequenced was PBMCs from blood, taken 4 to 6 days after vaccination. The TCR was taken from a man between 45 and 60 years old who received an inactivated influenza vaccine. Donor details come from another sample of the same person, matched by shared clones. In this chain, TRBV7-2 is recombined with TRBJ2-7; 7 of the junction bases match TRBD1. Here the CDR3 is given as CASSSGPGGYEQYF. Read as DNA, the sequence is TGTGCCAGCAGTTCTGGACCAGGGGGCTACGAGCAGTACTTC. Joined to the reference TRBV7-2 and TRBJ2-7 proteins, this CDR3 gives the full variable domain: GAGVSQSPSNKVTEKGKDVELRCDPISGHTALYWYRQSLGQGLEFLIYFQGNSAPDKSGLPSDRFSAERTGGSVSTLTIQRTQQEDSAVYLCASSSGPGGYEQYFGPGTRLTVT.